Listed here are 3 T cell receptor beta chains from one sample, sequenced in a study of blood T cell repertoires in COVID-19. Data came from immunoSEQ multiplex PCR; TCRdb stores just in-frame clones and leaves some out. The table shows 200,000 to 250,000 clones, with approximately 80% occurring only once. Sequences were obtained from peripheral blood. All receptors derive from a woman between 40 and 50 years old with active or convalescent COVID-19.

This clone was counted between two and nine times. This chain uses TRBV19 with TRBJ1-4; D not resolved. The V gene's germline CDR1 is LNHDA and CDR2 SQIVND (reference sequence). The ends were cut back, 6 bases at V and 1 base at J, with 9 bases in the middle. The CDR3 is made up of 14 amino acids. CDR3 coding DNA: TGTGCCAGTAGACCCCTCGGAACTAATGAAAAACTGTTTTTT. It translates to CASRPLGTNEKLFF.

The CDR3, as DNA: TGTGCCAGTAGTGCACAGGGGTTCGGCACTGAAGCTTTCTTT. This sequence encodes CASSAQGFGTEAFF. This chain connects TRBV19 to TRBJ1-1; 7 bases are shared with TRBD1. Trimming at V came to 5 bases and at J to 4 bases, leaving 7 bases not matched to a gene. Germline V gene data show CDR1 as LNHDA and CDR2 as SQIVND (reference sequence). The CDR3 extends over 14 amino acids. Filled out from reference TRBV19 and TRBJ1-1, the complete variable domain reads DGGITQSPKYLFRKEGQNVTLSCEQNLNHDAMYWYRQDPGQGLRLIYYSQIVNDFQKGDIAEGYSVSREKKESFPLTVTSAQKNPTAFYLCASSAQGFGTEAFFGQGTRLTVV.

The rearrangement uses TRBV28 and TRBJ2-3; 9 positions match TRBD2. This CDR3 contains 14 residues. V trimming: 10 bases; J trimming: 3 bases; junction bases outside the gene matches: 8. Germline CDR1 is MDHEN and CDR2 is SYDVKM. The CDR3 loop reads CATLNGLATDTQYF. CDR3 DNA sequence: TGTGCCACCCTTAATGGACTAGCGACAGATACGCAGTATTTT.